These T cell receptor beta chains were read from a single sample in a study of shared clonotypes between healthy human individuals. The protocol was immunoSEQ multiplex PCR, while the TCRdb copy is restricted to in-frame clones and leaves out a portion. The sample yields about 2.1 million clones, about 93% seen once. Sequencing input: naive CD8+ T cells from PBMCs. These receptors were obtained from a man aged 18 to 29 in good health. Some clones in this sample may be carry-over from other donors' samples. CDR3s include the opening cysteine and the closing phenylalanine or tryptophan. The order of the fields is J gene, D gene, clone size, V gene, CDR3 protein, CDR3 DNA. The D gene is left open where the match is weak. Clone size appears in some rows only: once, few, many, or a class for an expanded clone.

TRBJ1-2 . . TRBV6-6 CASRGIRGVDYGYTF TGTGCCAGCAGGGGGATAAGGGGAGTGGACTATGGCTACACCTTC
TRBJ2-1 . once TRBV7-3 CASSALPYAGRDNEQFF TGTGCCAGCAGCGCCCTACCCTACGCGGGTCGGGACAATGAGCAGTTCTTC
TRBJ2-5 TRBD2 . TRBV9 CASSPGLVPPETQYF TGTGCCAGCAGCCCGGGACTAGTTCCGCCCGAGACCCAGTACTTC
TRBJ1-2 . once TRBV5-4 CASSLAAGANYGYTF TGTGCCAGCAGCTTGGCGGCGGGGGCAAACTATGGCTACACCTTC
TRBJ2-1 . few TRBV9 CASSASRLPYNEQFF TGTGCCAGCAGCGCCAGTAGATTGCCCTACAATGAGCAGTTCTTC
TRBJ2-1 TRBD1 . TRBV5-1 CASSLARTGGYNEQFF TGCGCCAGCAGCTTGGCTAGGACAGGGGGTTACAATGAGCAGTTCTTC
TRBJ2-7 . . TRBV5-4 CASSSFDSLGGYEQYF TGTGCCAGCAGCTCCTTTGACTCCTTAGGGGGCTACGAGCAGTACTTC
TRBJ1-2 . . TRBV28 CASSRPFEYGYTF TGTGCCAGCAGTCGACCCTTCGAGTATGGCTACACCTTC
TRBJ2-1 TRBD2 . TRBV5-6 CASRSGTSGPYNEQFF TGTGCCAGCAGGTCCGGGACTAGCGGACCCTACAATGAGCAGTTCTTC
TRBJ2-7 . once TRBV4-2 CASSQEPTTTGSYEQYF TGTGCCAGCAGCCAAGAACCCACAACGACAGGCTCCTACGAGCAGTACTTC
TRBJ2-7 TRBD2 once TRBV9 CASSGGSGSYEQYF TGTGCCAGCAGCGGGGGTAGCGGGAGCTACGAGCAGTACTTC
TRBJ2-7 TRBD2 once TRBV7-9 CASSLKTSGTSYEQYF TGTGCCAGCAGCTTGAAGACTAGCGGGACCTCCTACGAGCAGTACTTC
TRBJ1-1 . few TRBV5-1 CASSSSPRGEAFF TGCGCCAGCAGTTCTTCCCCGCGGGGGGAAGCTTTCTTT
TRBJ2-7 . . TRBV2 CASRPTGFYEQYF TGTGCCAGCAGGCCTACAGGGTTCTACGAGCAGTACTTC
TRBJ2-1 TRBD2 . TRBV7-9 CASSPGTSGRAEQFF TGTGCCAGCAGCCCCGGGACTAGCGGGAGGGCAGAGCAGTTCTTC
TRBJ2-5 . . TRBV4-1 CASSQSGIRGQETQYF TGCGCCAGCAGCCAGTCAGGTATAAGGGGTCAAGAGACCCAGTACTTC
TRBJ1-5 TRBD1 . TRBV19 CAKANRDRPKFGNQPQHF TGTGCCAAAGCGAACCGGGACAGGCCAAAATTCGGCAATCAGCCCCAGCATTTT
TRBJ2-7 TRBD2 . TRBV5-1 CASSSRLAAFYEQYF TGCGCCAGCAGCTCTAGACTAGCGGCTTTCTACGAGCAGTACTTC
TRBJ2-7 TRBD1 . TRBV27 CASGQGAWEQYF TGTGCCAGCGGACAGGGGGCGTGGGAGCAGTACTTC
TRBJ1-5 TRBD1 . TRBV7-9 CASSLTGDNQPQHF TGTGCCAGCAGCCTTACAGGGGACAATCAGCCCCAGCATTTT
TRBJ2-7 . . TRBV7-2 CASSLGWEFQSLTYEQYF TGTGCCAGCAGCTTAGGCTGGGAGTTCCAGAGTTTAACCTACGAGCAGTACTTC
TRBJ2-7 . . TRBV27 CASSFLPLSNEQYF TGTGCCAGCAGTTTCTTACCGCTCTCCAACGAGCAGTACTTC
TRBJ2-7 . . TRBV2 CASSEGADKFFYEQYF TGTGCCAGCAGTGAAGGGGCAGACAAATTCTTCTACGAGCAGTACTTC
TRBJ2-1 TRBD2 . TRBV19 CASSGASGVYNEQFF TGTGCCAGTAGTGGGGCTAGCGGAGTCTACAATGAGCAGTTCTTC
TRBJ2-5 . . TRBV13 CASSLGGAGAEDEEETQYF TGTGCCAGCAGCTTAGGGGGAGCAGGGGCAGAGGACGAGGAGGAGACCCAGTACTTC
TRBJ2-7 . . TRBV18 CASSTGLTGRSYEQYF TGTGCCAGCTCCACGGGTCTCACAGGGAGGTCCTACGAGCAGTACTTC
TRBJ2-1 TRBD2 . TRBV4-1 CASTKVKREGYNEQFF TGCGCCAGCACTAAAGTTAAGCGGGAGGGGTACAATGAGCAGTTCTTC
TRBJ1-4 . . TRBV12-5 CASGRVSREEKLFF TGTGCTAGTGGCCGAGTTTCCAGGGAGGAAAAACTGTTTTTT
TRBJ1-2 . . TRBV6-1 CASSEATGSPNYGYTF TGTGCCAGCAGTGAAGCAACAGGCAGCCCTAACTATGGCTACACCTTC
TRBJ2-2 . . TRBV2 CARGPHTGELFF TGTGCCAGAGGACCACACACCGGGGAGCTGTTTTTT
TRBJ2-7 TRBD2 . TRBV11-2 CASSPASGTYEQYF TGTGCCAGCAGCCCCGCTAGCGGGACCTACGAGCAGTACTTC
TRBJ2-1 . . TRBV28 CASSRDSPGADEQFF TGTGCCAGCAGCCGGGACTCTCCAGGGGCGGATGAGCAGTTCTTC
TRBJ1-2 . . TRBV27 CASSLLGGKNYGYTF TGTGCCAGCAGTTTATTGGGGGGGAAGAACTATGGCTACACCTTC
TRBJ2-1 . . TRBV28 CASSHLGNEQFF TGTGCCAGCAGCCACTTAGGGAATGAGCAGTTCTTC
TRBJ1-5 TRBD1 once TRBV6-4 CASRTGTGCDSNQPQHF TGTGCCAGCAGGACGGGGACAGGGTGTGATAGCAATCAGCCCCAGCATTTT
TRBJ1-1 . . TRBV28 CASSFARKMNTEAFF TGTGCCAGCAGTTTTGCCAGAAAAATGAACACTGAAGCTTTCTTT
TRBJ2-7 TRBD1 . TRBV28 CASIPTGETYEQYF TGTGCCAGCATCCCGACAGGGGAGACCTACGAGCAGTACTTC
TRBJ2-1 . . TRBV10-3 CAISESTRTLANEQFF TGTGCCATCAGTGAGTCGACTCGCACACTCGCCAATGAGCAGTTCTTC
TRBJ2-3 . . TRBV27 CASSLFRVSTDTQYF TGTGCCAGCAGTTTATTTCGGGTTAGCACAGATACGCAGTATTTT
TRBJ2-7 . . TRBV21-1 CASSLRTGDYEQYF TGTGCCAGCAGCCTTCGGACAGGAGATTACGAGCAGTACTTC
TRBJ2-7 . . TRBV28 CASSPILGDEQYF TGTGCCAGCAGCCCTATTTTGGGGGACGAGCAGTACTTC
TRBJ2-3 . . TRBV6-5 CASRLSRTDTQYF TGTGCCAGCAGACTGAGCCGCACAGATACGCAGTATTTT
TRBJ2-1 . once TRBV7-9 CASTPDGFSYNEQFF TGTGCCAGCACCCCGGACGGATTTTCCTACAATGAGCAGTTCTTC
TRBJ2-7 . . TRBV7-9 CASSLPDIPEVDEQYF TGTGCCAGCAGCTTACCTGACATCCCCGAAGTCGACGAGCAGTACTTC
TRBJ2-7 . . TRBV7-9 CASSFEKAYEQYF TGTGCCAGCAGCTTCGAGAAGGCCTACGAGCAGTACTTC
TRBJ2-7 . . TRBV11-2 CASSLYGTYEQYF TGTGCCAGCAGCTTATACGGAACCTACGAGCAGTACTTC
TRBJ2-1 TRBD1 . TRBV4-1 CASSQFLTGGGLNEQFF TGCGCCAGCAGCCAGTTCCTGACAGGGGGTGGACTCAATGAGCAGTTCTTC